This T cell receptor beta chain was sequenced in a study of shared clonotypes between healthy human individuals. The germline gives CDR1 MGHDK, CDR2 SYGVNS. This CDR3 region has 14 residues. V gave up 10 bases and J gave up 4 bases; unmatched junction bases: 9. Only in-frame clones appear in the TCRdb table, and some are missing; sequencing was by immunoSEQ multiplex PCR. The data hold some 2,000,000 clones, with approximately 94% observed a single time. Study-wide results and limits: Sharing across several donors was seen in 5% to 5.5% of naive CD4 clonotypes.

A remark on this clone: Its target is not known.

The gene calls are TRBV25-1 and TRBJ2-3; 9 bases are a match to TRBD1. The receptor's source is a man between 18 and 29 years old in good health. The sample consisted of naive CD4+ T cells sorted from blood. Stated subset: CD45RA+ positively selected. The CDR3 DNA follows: TGTGCCACATCCGGGACAGGGAGACCAGATACGCAGTATTTT. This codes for CATSGTGRPDTQYF.